This T cell receptor beta chain was sequenced during a study of blood T cells in healthy people across ages. Study-wide background: When template switching was applied, about one barcoded beta molecule was captured per two T cells.

This clonotype was recorded a few times. With 4 bases removed from V and 3 bases from J, the gap between germline ends came to 16 bases. The CDR3 is 15 amino acids. Germline CDR1 is SGHRS and CDR2 is YFSETQ. Whenever a sample was processed, at least 6.5 million PBMCs were isolated. For the second PCR, which ran for about 7 to 12 cycles, a sample-barcoded 5' primer and a J-beta primer mix were used. TCRdb reprocessed the 5' RACE reads with MiXCR, giving one entry per CDR3 protein. This table holds just over 1 million distinct CDR3 sequences, 40% to 45% found once. This clonotype was sampled from a woman aged 55 to 70 in good health. Sequenced sample: blood. This chain links TRBV5-1 with TRBJ2-5; the D gene could be TRBD1 or TRBD2 (6 bases each). The CDR3 loop is CASSRGTLRKETQYF. In DNA form, the CDR3 reads TGCGCCAGCAGCCGCGGGACACTTCGTAAAGAGACCCAGTACTTC.